The 8 T cell receptor beta chains in this list originate from one sample, sequenced in a study of CD8 T cells in ankylosing spondylitis. TCRdb re-called the 5' RACE reads with MiXCR, one entry per CDR3 protein. Altogether approximately 140,000 distinct CDR3 sequences are present, roughly 44% being singletons, with the ten largest covering 12% to 15%. The specimen sequenced was synovial fluid, either unsorted or a sorted T cell fraction (not recorded which). The source of these receptors is a male donor with ankylosing spondylitis.

The chain has TRBV10-2 and TRBJ2-2; the D gene is possibly TRBD2 (5 bases). Germline V gives CDR1 WSHSY, CDR2 SAAADI. The V end lost 4 bases, the J end lost 3 bases, and 18 bases lay between the germline ends. The CDR3 extends over 17 amino acids. The CDR3 region has the DNA TGCGCCAGCAGTGCCCCCGGAGGCCAGAGGCACACCGGGGAGCTGTTTTTT. Its translation: CASSAPGGQRHTGELFF.

V is TRBV28 and J is TRBJ2-7, with TRBD2 matching 13 bases. J lost 4 bases, V lost 3 bases, and 6 bases had no gene match. CDR1 is MDHEN, CDR2 SYDVKM, per germline. The CDR3 length is 16 residues. The CDR3 nucleotides are TGTGCCAGCAGTTTTGTCCGACTAGCGGGAGGATACGAGCAGTACTTC. It translates to CASSFVRLAGGYEQYF.

The chain joins TRBV6-5 to TRBJ2-1, with TRBD1 as a possible D gene (6 bases). The CDR3 spans 13 residues. The germline V gene encodes CDR1 MNHEY and CDR2 SVGAGI. With 2 bases removed from V and 6 bases from J, the gap between germline ends came to 8 bases. Here the CDR3 DNA reads TGTGCCAGCAGTTACCTAGGGGGCAATGAGCAGTTCTTC. It is translated as CASSYLGGNEQFF.

V gene TRBV11-2 combines with J gene TRBJ2-7; 9 nucleotides line up with TRBD1. The CDR3 is made up of 14 amino acids. V dropped 2 bases and J dropped 4; count of bases not matched to a gene: 3. Germline CDR1 is SGHAT and CDR2 is FQNNGV. The CDR3 DNA reads TGTGCCAGCAGCTTACCGACAGGGGGATACGAGCAGTACTTC. Protein product: CASSLPTGGYEQYF. Full variable domain (outside the CDR3, taken from reference TRBV11-2 and TRBJ2-7): EAGVAQSPRYKIIEKRQSVAFWCNPISGHATLYWYQQILGQGPKLLIQFQNNGVVDDSQLPKDRFSAERLKGVDSTLKIQPAKLEDSAVYLCASSLPTGGYEQYFGPGTRLTVT.

This clonotype turned up a few times. This chain uses TRBV28 with TRBJ2-3; 9 bases agree with TRBD1. CDR1 and CDR2 (germline): MDHEN, SYDVKM. This CDR3 is built from 15 residues. Trimming cost V 6 bases and J 6 bases; bases outside gene matches: 10. The CDR3 protein is CASSRYRGQWDTQYF. CDR3 coding DNA: TGTGCCAGCAGCCGCTACAGGGGGCAGTGGGATACGCAGTATTTT.

This clonotype was counted a few times. V gene TRBV5-1 combines with J gene TRBJ1-2, with no clear D. Trimming pared 4 bases from V and 6 bases from J, leaving 7 bases between. There are 11 residues in the CDR3. Germline CDR1 is SGHRS and CDR2 is YFSETQ. As DNA, the CDR3 is TGCGCCAGCAGCCCCGTGGATGGCTACACCTTC. Translation gives CASSPVDGYTF. The complete variable domain, with remaining parts taken from reference TRBV5-1 and TRBJ1-2, reads KAGVTQTPRYLIKTRGQQVTLSCSPISGHRSVSWYQQTPGQGLQFLFEYFSETQRNKGNFPGRFSGRQFSNSRSEMNVSTLELGDSALYLCASSPVDGYTFGSGTRLTVV.

This chain connects TRBV5-1 to TRBJ1-1; TRBD1 agrees at 8 bases. Germline V lookup: CDR1 SGHRS, CDR2 YFSETQ. This CDR3 is built from 14 residues. The J segment lost 8 bases and the V segment lost 2 bases, leaving 8 bases of the junction unmatched. The CDR3 DNA is TGCGCCAGCAGCTTCCGACAGGGGCCTAAGGAAGCTTTCTTT. Translation gives CASSFRQGPKEAFF.

The V and J genes are TRBV19 and TRBJ1-1, with unresolved D. V lost 9 bases and J 0 bases, leaving 5 bases between the germline ends. The CDR3 spans 11 residues. From germline, CDR1 is LNHDA and CDR2 SQIVND (reference sequence). The CDR3 DNA sequence: TGTGCCAGCAAAATGAACACTGAAGCTTTCTTT. Translating gives CASKMNTEAFF.